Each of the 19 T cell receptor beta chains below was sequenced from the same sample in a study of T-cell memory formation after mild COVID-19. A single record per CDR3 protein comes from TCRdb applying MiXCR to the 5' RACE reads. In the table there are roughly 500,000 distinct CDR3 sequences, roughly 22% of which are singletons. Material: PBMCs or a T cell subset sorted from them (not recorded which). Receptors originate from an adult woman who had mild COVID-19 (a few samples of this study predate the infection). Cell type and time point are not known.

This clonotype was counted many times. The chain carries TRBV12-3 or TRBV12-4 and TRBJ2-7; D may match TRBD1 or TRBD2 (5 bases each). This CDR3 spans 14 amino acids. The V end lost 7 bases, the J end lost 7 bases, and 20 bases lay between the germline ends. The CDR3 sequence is CASTPQGRPREQYF. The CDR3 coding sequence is TGTGCCAGCACCCCGCAGGGACGGCCGAGGGAGCAGTACTTC.

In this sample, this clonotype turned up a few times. The CDR3 DNA reads as TGCAGCGTTGACGGGGACACCCATTATAGGGACACTGAAGCTTTCTTT. Its translation is CSVDGDTHYRDTEAFF. V is TRBV29-1 and J is TRBJ1-1; D perhaps matches TRBD1 (6 bases). The germline V gene has CDR1 SQVTM and CDR2 ANQGSEA. The CDR3 has 16 amino acids. Deletions cut 3 bases from V and 3 bases from J, with 20 bases between.

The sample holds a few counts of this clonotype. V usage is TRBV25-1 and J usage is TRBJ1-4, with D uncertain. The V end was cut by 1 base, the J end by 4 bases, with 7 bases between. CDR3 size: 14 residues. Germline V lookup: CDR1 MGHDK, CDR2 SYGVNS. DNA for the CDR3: TGTGCCAGCAGTGAATCGGGAGTTAATGAAAAACTGTTTTTT. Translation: CASSESGVNEKLFF.

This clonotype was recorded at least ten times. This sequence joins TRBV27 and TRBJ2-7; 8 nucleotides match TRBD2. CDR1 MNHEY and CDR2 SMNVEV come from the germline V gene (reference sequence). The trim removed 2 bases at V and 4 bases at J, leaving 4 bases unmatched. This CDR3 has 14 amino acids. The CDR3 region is CASSLGTRGYEQYF. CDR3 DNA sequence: TGTGCCAGCAGTTTAGGGACTAGAGGTTACGAGCAGTACTTC.

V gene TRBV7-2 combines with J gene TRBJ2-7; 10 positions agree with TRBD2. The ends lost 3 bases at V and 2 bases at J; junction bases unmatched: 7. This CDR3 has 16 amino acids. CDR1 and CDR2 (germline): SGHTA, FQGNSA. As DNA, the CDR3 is TGTGCCAGCAGCTTCGGACTAGCGGAAATCCCCTACGAGCAGTACTTC. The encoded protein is CASSFGLAEIPYEQYF.

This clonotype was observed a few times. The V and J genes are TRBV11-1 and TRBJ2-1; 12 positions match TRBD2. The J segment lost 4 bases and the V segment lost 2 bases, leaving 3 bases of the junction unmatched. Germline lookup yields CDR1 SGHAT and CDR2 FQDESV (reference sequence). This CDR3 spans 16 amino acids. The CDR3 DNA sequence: TGTGCCAGCAGCTTACAAGGACTAGCGGGGTACAATGAGCAGTTCTTC. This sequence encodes CASSLQGLAGYNEQFF.

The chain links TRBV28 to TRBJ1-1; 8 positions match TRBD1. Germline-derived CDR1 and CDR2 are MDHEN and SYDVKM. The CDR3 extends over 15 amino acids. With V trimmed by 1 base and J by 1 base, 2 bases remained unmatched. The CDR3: CASSLSGQGNTEAFF. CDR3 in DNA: TGTGCCAGCAGTTTATCTGGACAGGGGAACACTGAAGCTTTCTTT.

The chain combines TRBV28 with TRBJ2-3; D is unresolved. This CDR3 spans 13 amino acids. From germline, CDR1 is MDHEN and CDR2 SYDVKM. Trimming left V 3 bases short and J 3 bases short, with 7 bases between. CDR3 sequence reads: CASSFPVTDTQYF. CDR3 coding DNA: TGTGCCAGCAGTTTTCCCGTAACAGATACGCAGTATTTT. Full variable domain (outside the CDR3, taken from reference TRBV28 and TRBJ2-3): DVKVTQSSRYLVKRTGEKVFLECVQDMDHENMFWYRQDPGLGLRLIYFSYDVKMKEKGDIPEGYSVSREKKERFSLILESASTNQTSMYLCASSFPVTDTQYFGPGTRLTVL.

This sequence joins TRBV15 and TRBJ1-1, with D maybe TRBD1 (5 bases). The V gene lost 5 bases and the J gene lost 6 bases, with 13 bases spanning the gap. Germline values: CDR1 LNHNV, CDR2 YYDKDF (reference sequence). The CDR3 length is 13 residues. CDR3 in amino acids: CATSGGDAPEAFF. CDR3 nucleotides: TGTGCCACCAGCGGTGGGGACGCTCCTGAAGCTTTCTTT.

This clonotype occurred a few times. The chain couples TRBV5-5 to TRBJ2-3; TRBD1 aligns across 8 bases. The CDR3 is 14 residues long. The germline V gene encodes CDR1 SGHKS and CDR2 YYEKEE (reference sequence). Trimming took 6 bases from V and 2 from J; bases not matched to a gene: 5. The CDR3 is CASIQGGFTDTQYF. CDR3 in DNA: TGTGCCAGCATACAGGGGGGTTTCACAGATACGCAGTATTTT.

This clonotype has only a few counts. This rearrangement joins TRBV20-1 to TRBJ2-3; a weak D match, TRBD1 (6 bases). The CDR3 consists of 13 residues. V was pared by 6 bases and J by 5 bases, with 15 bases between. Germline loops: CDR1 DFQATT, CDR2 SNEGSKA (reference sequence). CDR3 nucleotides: TGCAGTGCGACCGTCAGGGGTGGAGATACGCAGTATTTT. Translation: CSATVRGGDTQYF.

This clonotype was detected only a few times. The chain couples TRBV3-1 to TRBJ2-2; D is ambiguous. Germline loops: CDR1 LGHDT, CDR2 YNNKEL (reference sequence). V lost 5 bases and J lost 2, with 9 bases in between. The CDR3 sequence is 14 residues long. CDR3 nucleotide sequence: TGTGCCAGCAGCATACAGAGAAACACCGGGGAGCTGTTTTTT. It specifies CASSIQRNTGELFF.

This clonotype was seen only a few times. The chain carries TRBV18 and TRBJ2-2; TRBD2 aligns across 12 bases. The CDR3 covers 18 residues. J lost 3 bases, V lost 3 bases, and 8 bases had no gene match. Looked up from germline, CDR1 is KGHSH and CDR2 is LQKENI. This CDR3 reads CASSPTSGSVTDTGELFF. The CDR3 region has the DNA TGTGCCAGCTCACCGACTAGCGGGAGCGTTACGGACACCGGGGAGCTGTTTTTT.

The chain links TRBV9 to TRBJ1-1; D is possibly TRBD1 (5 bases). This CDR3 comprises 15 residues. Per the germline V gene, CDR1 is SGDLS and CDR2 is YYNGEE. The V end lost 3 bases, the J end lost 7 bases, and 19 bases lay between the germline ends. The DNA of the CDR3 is TGTGCCAGCAGCGCCACGCCCGCGAGGGGCTATGAAGCTTTCTTT. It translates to CASSATPARGYEAFF.

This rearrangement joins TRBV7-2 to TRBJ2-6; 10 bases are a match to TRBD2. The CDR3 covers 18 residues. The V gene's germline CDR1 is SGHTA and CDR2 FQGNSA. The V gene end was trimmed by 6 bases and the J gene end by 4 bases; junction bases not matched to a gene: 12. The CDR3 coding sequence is TGTGCCAGCAGGACCGGACTAGCGGAAGCTGTGGGGGCCAACGTCCTGACTTTC. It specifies CASRTGLAEAVGANVLTF.

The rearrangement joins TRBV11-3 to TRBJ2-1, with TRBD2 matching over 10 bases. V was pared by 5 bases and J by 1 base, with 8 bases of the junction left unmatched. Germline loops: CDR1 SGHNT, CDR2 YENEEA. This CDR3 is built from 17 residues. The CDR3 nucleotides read TGTGCCAGCAGCGCCAGCTCACTAGCGGGATCCTACAATGAGCAGTTCTTC. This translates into CASSASSLAGSYNEQFF.

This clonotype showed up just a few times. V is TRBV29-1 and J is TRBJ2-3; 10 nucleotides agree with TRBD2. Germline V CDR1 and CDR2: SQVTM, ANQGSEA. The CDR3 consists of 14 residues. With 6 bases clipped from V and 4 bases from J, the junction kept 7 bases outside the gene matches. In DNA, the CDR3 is TGCAGCGTCGCAGAAGCGGGAGGGCCAGATACGCAGTATTTT. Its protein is CSVAEAGGPDTQYF.

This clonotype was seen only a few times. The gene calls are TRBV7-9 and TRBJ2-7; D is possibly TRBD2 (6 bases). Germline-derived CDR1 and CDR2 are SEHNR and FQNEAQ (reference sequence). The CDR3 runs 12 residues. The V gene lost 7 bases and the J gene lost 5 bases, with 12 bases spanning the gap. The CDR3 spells CASTRREDEQYF. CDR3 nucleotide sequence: TGTGCCAGCACTCGCAGGGAGGACGAGCAGTACTTC.

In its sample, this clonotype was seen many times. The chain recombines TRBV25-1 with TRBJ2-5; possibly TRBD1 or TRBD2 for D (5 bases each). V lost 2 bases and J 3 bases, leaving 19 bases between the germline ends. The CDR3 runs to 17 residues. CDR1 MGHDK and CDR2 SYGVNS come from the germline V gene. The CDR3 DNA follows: TGTGCCAGCAGTGAAAAAGTGACAAGGGTGGGGGAAGAGACCCAGTACTTC. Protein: CASSEKVTRVGEETQYF.